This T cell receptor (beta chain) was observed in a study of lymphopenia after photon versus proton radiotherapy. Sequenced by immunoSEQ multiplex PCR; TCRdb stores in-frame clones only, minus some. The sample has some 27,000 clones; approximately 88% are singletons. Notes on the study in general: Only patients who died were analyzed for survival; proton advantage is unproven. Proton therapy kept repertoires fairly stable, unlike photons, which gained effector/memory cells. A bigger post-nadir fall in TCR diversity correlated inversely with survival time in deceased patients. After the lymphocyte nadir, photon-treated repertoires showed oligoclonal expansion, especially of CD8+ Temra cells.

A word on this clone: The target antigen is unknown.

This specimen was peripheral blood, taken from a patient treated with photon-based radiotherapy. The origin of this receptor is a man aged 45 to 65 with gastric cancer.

For the CDR3, the DNA is TGTGCCAGCAGCATGGGGACTAGTTTCTTCGAGCAGTACTTC. Amino acids: CASSMGTSFFEQYF. V gene TRBV7-2 combines with J gene TRBJ2-7; 8 bases fit TRBD2. The CDR3 is 14 amino acids. With 5 bases clipped from V and 6 bases from J, the junction kept 9 bases outside the gene matches. Per germline, CDR1 SGHTA and CDR2 FQGNSA. Full variable domain (rest looked up from reference TRBV7-2 and TRBJ2-7): GAGVSQSPSNKVTEKGKDVELRCDPISGHTALYWYRQSLGQGLEFLIYFQGNSAPDKSGLPSDRFSAERTGGSVSTLTIQRTQQEDSAVYLCASSMGTSFFEQYFGPGTRLTVT.